This T cell receptor beta chain comes out of a study of shared clonotypes between healthy human individuals. This CDR3 has 16 residues. The V end lost 5 bases, the J end lost 6 bases, and 21 bases lay between the germline ends. Germline V gene lookup returns CDR1 SEHNR and CDR2 FQNEAQ (reference sequence). 250 to 300 ng DNA, roughly 30,000 T cell genomes, went into unsorted PBMC replicate PCRs. Assay used: immunoSEQ multiplex PCR; TCRdb lists only in-frame clones, some missing. This table has a few hundred thousand clones, approximately 77% appearing once. Donors comprised only Caucasian adults living in Nashville, Tennessee. Researchers drew on about 90 million PBMCs for genomic DNA from unsorted samples.

Input material: PBMCs. This chain joins TRBV7-9 and TRBJ2-3; TRBD2 might be the D (6 bases). This receptor was taken from a woman between 40 and 50 years old in good health. Some clones in this sample may be carry-over from other donors' samples. CDR3: CASSQGGTSSLDTQYF. The DNA for the CDR3 is TGTGCCAGCAGCCAAGGTGGAACTAGCAGTTTGGATACGCAGTATTTT.